These 30 T cell receptor beta chains were sequenced from one sample in a study of early T cells in non-severe SARS-CoV-2 infection. Each CDR3 protein gets one entry after TCRdb re-called the 5' RACE reads with MiXCR. The table includes some 46,000 distinct CDR3 sequences, approximately 9.4% detected once. The sequencing input was whole blood. The source of these receptors is an adult who was a healthcare worker with PCR-confirmed SARS-CoV-2 infection or an uninfected control (not recorded which).

This clonotype was observed at least ten times. This chain uses TRBV27 with TRBJ1-2, with a possible D match to TRBD1 (5 bases). V lost 6 bases and J 2 bases, leaving 10 bases between the germline ends. Germline CDR1 MNHEY, CDR2 SMNVEV (reference sequence). The CDR3 extends over 13 amino acids. The CDR3 DNA reads as TGTGCCAGCAGGTTAGAGGGGAACTATGGCTACACCTTC. Protein sequence: CASRLEGNYGYTF.

The chain carries TRBV27 and TRBJ2-7; no definite D call. Germline CDR1 and CDR2: MNHEY and SMNVEV (reference sequence). The V and J ends lost 6 bases and 0 bases respectively, with 15 bases between them. This CDR3 is built from 15 residues. The CDR3 sequence is CASRVNFRLSYEQYF. In DNA, the CDR3 is TGTGCCAGCAGGGTAAACTTCCGGCTCTCCTACGAGCAGTACTTC.

This clonotype was observed many times. The chain joins TRBV4-3 to TRBJ2-3, with D possibly being TRBD2 (6 bases). This CDR3 spans 16 amino acids. Trimming stripped 2 bases from V and 1 base from J, with 13 bases between. Germline values: CDR1 LGHNA, CDR2 YSLEER. In nucleotides, the CDR3 is TGCGCCAGCAGCCAACTAGCTAGCGTCGGCACAGATACGCAGTATTTT. This encodes CASSQLASVGTDTQYF.

This clonotype was picked up many times. The chain recombines TRBV19 with TRBJ2-1; weak D call: TRBD1 (5 bases). Deletions cut 3 bases from V and 8 bases from J, with 11 bases between. This CDR3 spans 13 amino acids. Germline CDR1 and CDR2: LNHDA and SQIVND (reference sequence). CDR3 bases: TGTGCCAGTAGTATTTACAGCAGGGATGAGCAGTTCTTC. Residues: CASSIYSRDEQFF.

This rearrangement joins TRBV2 to TRBJ1-5; D not certain. Trimming took off 6 bases at V and 4 bases at J, with 7 bases between the two ends. The CDR3 has 12 residues. CDR1 and CDR2 from the germline V gene are SNHLY and FYNNEI. The CDR3 sequence: CASRSWNQPQHF. In DNA, the CDR3 is TGTGCCAGCAGGTCTTGGAATCAGCCCCAGCATTTT.

In this sample, this clonotype turned up many times. The chain has TRBV6-2 or TRBV6-3 and TRBJ1-2; D may be TRBD1 (6 bases). The germline CDR1 and CDR2 sequences are MNHEY and SVGEGT. This CDR3 region has 13 residues. With 4 bases removed from V and 8 bases from J, the gap between germline ends came to 14 bases. The CDR3 is CASSWTARPGYTF. Written as DNA, the CDR3 is TGTGCCAGCAGTTGGACAGCCAGACCCGGCTACACCTTC.

The genes are TRBV4-1 and TRBJ2-7; TRBD2 is a possible D gene (5 bases). V lost 0 bases and J lost 0, with 9 bases in between. The CDR3 length is 15 residues. Germline loops: CDR1 MGHRA, CDR2 YSYEKL. The CDR3 sequence: CASSQESSHSYEQYF. In nucleotides, the CDR3 is TGCGCCAGCAGCCAAGAGTCTAGCCACTCCTACGAGCAGTACTTC.

To note about this clonotype: The limits of the CDR3 on the DNA are not certain, so only TCRdb's listed CDR3 is given. This chain joins TRBV5-1 and TRBJ2-2; the tabulated D call, TRBD1, remains unverified against the DNA. The germline CDR1 and CDR2 sequences are SGHRS and YFSETQ. The CDR3 contains 15 residues when both ends are counted. This CDR3 reads CASSLPRVTPGSCFF.

The chain has TRBV7-8 and TRBJ2-1, with D perhaps given as TRBD1 or TRBD2 (7 bases each). This CDR3 region has 15 residues. CDR1 and CDR2 (germline): SGHVS, FQNEAQ. Trimming took 5 bases from V and 1 from J, leaving 12 bases between them. As DNA, the CDR3 is TGTGCCAGCAGCCAGGGGGGGAGGTCCTACAATGAGCAGTTCTTC. It specifies CASSQGGRSYNEQFF.

In its sample, this clonotype was seen many times. The chain joins TRBV29-1 to TRBJ2-5; TRBD1 agrees at 7 bases. V shed 4 bases, J shed 1 base, and the junction held 0 bases outside the gene matches. Germline CDR1 and CDR2: SQVTM and ANQGSEA. CDR3 length: 12 amino acids. The CDR3 DNA is TGCAGCGTTGGACAGGGCCAAGAGACCCAGTACTTC. Amino acid sequence: CSVGQGQETQYF.

The table lists this clonotype with many counts. The rearrangement joins TRBV24-1 to TRBJ2-1; 13 nucleotides agree with TRBD2. The length of the CDR3 is 18 residues. CDR1 and CDR2 from the germline V gene are KGHDR and SFDVKD. The junction had 6 bases not matched to a gene; V was cut back by 5 bases and J by 0 bases. The CDR3 coding sequence is TGTGCCACCAGTGGCGGACTAGCGGGGGACCTCTCCTACAATGAGCAGTTCTTC. Translating gives CATSGGLAGDLSYNEQFF.

This clonotype was detected only a few times. V is TRBV20-1 and J is TRBJ2-1, with TRBD2 matching 8 bases. This CDR3 is 12 amino acids long. Germline CDR1 is DFQATT and CDR2 is SNEGSKA (reference sequence). After removal of 2 bases from V and 8 bases from J, the junction contained 2 bases not matched to a gene. This chain's CDR3 is CSARKAGDEQFF. The CDR3 coding sequence is TGCAGTGCTAGAAAAGCGGGAGATGAGCAGTTCTTC.

In its sample, this clonotype was seen a few times. The DNA for the CDR3 is TGTGCCAGCAGCGTGGGACTAGCCGCCGGGGAGCTGTTTTTT. This encodes CASSVGLAAGELFF. The chain recombines TRBV11-3 with TRBJ2-2; 9 nucleotides match TRBD2. The CDR3 totals 14 residues. Trimming at V came to 5 bases and at J to 6 bases, leaving 4 bases not matched to a gene. Germline CDR1 is SGHNT and CDR2 is YENEEA.

This clonotype was recorded a few times. The chain links TRBV19 to TRBJ2-1; D is unclear. Per germline, CDR1 LNHDA and CDR2 SQIVND (reference sequence). V lost 3 bases and J lost 0, with 15 bases in between. The CDR3 runs to 17 residues. CDR3 in amino acids: CASSISVGRISYNEQFF. In nucleotides, the CDR3 is TGTGCCAGTAGTATTTCCGTAGGGCGGATCTCCTACAATGAGCAGTTCTTC.

By its share, this clonotype is medium-sized (0.01 to 0.1%). The V and J genes are TRBV28 and TRBJ1-5; D call uncertain. Germline V gene data show CDR1 as MDHEN and CDR2 as SYDVKM. This CDR3 spans 10 amino acids. Trimming took off 3 bases at V and 7 bases at J, with 1 base between the two ends. The CDR3 reads CASSFQPQHF. The CDR3 region has the DNA TGTGCCAGCAGTTTCCAGCCCCAGCATTTT.

This clonotype came up a few times. The DNA of the CDR3 is TGTGCCAGCAGCCTAAGGGGGTTTGGACTAGCGGGAGGATGGATAAATGAGCAGTTCTTC. As protein: CASSLRGFGLAGGWINEQFF. The chain uses TRBV4-2 and TRBJ2-1; 14 positions match TRBD2. The CDR3 extends over 20 amino acids. V lost 4 bases and J lost 7; bases outside the gene matches: 18. Germline values: CDR1 LGHNA, CDR2 YNFKEQ.

V is TRBV12-3 or TRBV12-4 and J is TRBJ2-3; TRBD2 matches 12 bases. V trimming: 4 bases; J trimming: 3 bases; junction bases outside the gene matches: 2. The CDR3 is made up of 15 amino acids. The CDR3 DNA reads as TGTGCCAGCAGTTCGACTAGCGGGAGAACAGATACGCAGTATTTT. Protein sequence: CASSSTSGRTDTQYF.

This clonotype was counted between two and nine times. The chain employs TRBV20-1 and TRBJ2-5, with D tentatively TRBD2 (5 bases). Trimming shortened V by 7 bases and J by 2 bases, and 20 bases separated the two germline ends. The CDR3 is 15 residues long. CDR1 is DFQATT, CDR2 SNEGSKA, per germline (reference sequence). The DNA of the CDR3 is TGCAGTGTTAGCGCCGGACTTGGTTTACAAGAGACCCAGTACTTC. Translated: CSVSAGLGLQETQYF.

This clonotype has more than one count but fewer than ten. The rearrangement uses TRBV28 and TRBJ2-7, with D unclear. Germline V lookup: CDR1 MDHEN, CDR2 SYDVKM. V lost 5 bases, J lost 2 bases, and 10 bases lay in between. This CDR3 has 13 amino acids. The CDR3 DNA reads TGTGCCAGCAGTACCGGGCCGACCTACGAGCAGTACTTC. It codes for CASSTGPTYEQYF.

At least ten counts were recorded for this clonotype. In nucleotides, the CDR3 is TGCGCCAGCAGCTTGGGACAGGGACGGTACGAGCAGTACTTC. Translation gives CASSLGQGRYEQYF. This sequence joins TRBV5-1 and TRBJ2-7, with 7 nucleotides matching TRBD1. This CDR3 spans 14 amino acids. Germline V CDR1 and CDR2: SGHRS, YFSETQ. Trimming took 0 bases from V and 4 from J; bases not matched to a gene: 4.

This clonotype occurred a few times. This chain joins TRBV7-2 and TRBJ2-5, with TRBD2 identical over 8 bases. Germline CDR1 SGHTA, CDR2 FQGNSA. The CDR3 extends over 15 amino acids. The junction had 4 bases not matched to a gene; V was cut back by 0 bases and J by 4 bases. The CDR3: CASSLAPGLAETQYF. The CDR3 DNA reads as TGTGCCAGCAGCTTAGCGCCCGGACTAGCAGAGACCCAGTACTTC.

In this sample, this clonotype turned up many times. The CDR3 loop is CASSYSFNEQFF. Written as DNA, the CDR3 is TGTGCCAGCAGTTACTCCTTTAATGAGCAGTTCTTC. This rearrangement joins TRBV6-2 or TRBV6-3 to TRBJ2-1; D is unresolved. The CDR3 is 12 residues long. V was clipped by 0 bases and J by 7 bases, with 4 bases between them. CDR1 and CDR2 from the germline V gene are MNHEY and SVGEGT.

This clonotype has only a few counts. The chain employs TRBV18 and TRBJ1-4; 7 nucleotides align to TRBD1. Germline-derived CDR1 and CDR2 are KGHSH and LQKENI. The CDR3 runs 15 residues. Trimming at V came to 8 bases and at J to 4 bases, leaving 10 bases not matched to a gene. CDR3 region: CASAPRQGVNEKLFF. CDR3 nucleotide sequence: TGTGCCAGCGCCCCAAGACAGGGCGTTAATGAAAAACTGTTTTTT. Supplemented by reference TRBV18 and TRBJ1-4, the full variable domain reads NAGVMQNPRHLVRRRGQEARLRCSPMKGHSHVYWYRQLPEEGLKFMVYLQKENIIDESGMPKERFSAEFPKEGPSILRIQQVVRGDSAAYFCASAPRQGVNEKLFFGSGTQLSVL.

The chain is built from TRBV9 and TRBJ2-7; TRBD1 or TRBD2 may be the D gene (5 bases each). Between the trimmed V and J ends, which lost 0 bases and 0 bases, there was a span of 10 bases. The germline gives CDR1 SGDLS, CDR2 YYNGEE. There are 15 residues in the CDR3. The CDR3, as DNA: TGTGCCAGCAGCGTAGGTGGGGGATTCTCCTACGAGCAGTACTTC. It codes for CASSVGGGFSYEQYF.

V is TRBV2 and J is TRBJ1-1, with D possibly TRBD1 on 6 matching bases. Germline assignment: CDR1 SNHLY and CDR2 FYNNEI. CDR3 length: 15 residues. V dropped 1 base and J dropped 5 bases, with 14 bases sitting between them. CDR3 in amino acids: CASSEVGQRGTEAFF. The CDR3 DNA is TGTGCCAGCAGTGAAGTTGGACAGAGAGGTACTGAAGCTTTCTTT.

Many counts were recorded for this clonotype. The V gene is TRBV20-1, the J gene TRBJ2-3, with D perhaps given as TRBD1 or TRBD2 (5 bases each). This CDR3 contains 17 residues. Germline values: CDR1 DFQATT, CDR2 SNEGSKA (reference sequence). V dropped 3 bases and J dropped 4 bases, with 23 bases sitting between them. CDR3 region: CSASLLKDPQGPDTQYF. CDR3 in DNA: TGCAGTGCTAGCCTGCTAAAAGACCCCCAGGGACCAGATACGCAGTATTTT.

This clonotype was observed a few times. The rearrangement joins TRBV5-1 to TRBJ1-4; D gene ambiguous. The germline V gene encodes CDR1 SGHRS and CDR2 YFSETQ. Trimming removed 0 bases at V and 8 bases at J, with 17 bases between. There are 16 residues in the CDR3. CDR3 residues: CASSLARTTLGEKLFF. The CDR3 coding sequence is TGCGCCAGCAGCTTGGCCCGAACCACACTGGGGGAAAAACTGTTTTTT.

The sample holds many counts of this clonotype. This chain joins TRBV10-3 and TRBJ2-3; D is perhaps TRBD1 (5 bases). Germline values: CDR1 ENHRY, CDR2 SYGVKD. The V gene lost 8 bases and the J gene lost 9 bases, with 12 bases spanning the gap. There are 11 residues in the CDR3. The CDR3 nucleotides are TGTGCCATCCTCCAGGGTGAAACGCAGTATTTT. Protein sequence: CAILQGETQYF.

This clonotype was recorded at least ten times. The rearrangement uses TRBV10-3 and TRBJ2-3; 12 bases align to TRBD1. Germline V CDR1 and CDR2: ENHRY, SYGVKD. This CDR3 is 15 amino acids long. J gave up 3 bases and V 7 bases, and 5 bases lay outside the gene matches. CDR3 DNA sequence: TGTGCCATCACGGGGGACAGGGGGCCTACAGATACGCAGTATTTT. It codes for CAITGDRGPTDTQYF.

This clonotype was seen more than once but under ten times. The chain is built from TRBV6-5 and TRBJ1-3; D gene unclear. The CDR3 consists of 16 residues. Trimming left V 5 bases short and J 0 bases short, with 14 bases between. CDR1 and CDR2 from the germline V gene are MNHEY and SVGAGI. CDR3 nucleotides: TGTGCCAGCAGTCTTACAGTCGGCAGCTCTGGAAACACCATATATTTT. Translating it yields CASSLTVGSSGNTIYF.